This passage covers 21 T cell receptor beta chains from one sample sequenced in a study of T-cell reconstitution after alpha-beta-depleted transplantation in children. Unique molecular identifiers were used to barcode this TCRbeta library. MiXCR, run by TCRdb on the PCR reads, gives a single entry per CDR3 protein. Found here are some 500,000 distinct CDR3 sequences, about 18% of them singletons; the top ten hold over 3%. The sample in question was PBMCs from the stem cell graft donor, obtained from the stem cell graft. These receptors came from a human donor who donated a stem cell graft to a child with acute lymphoblastic leukemia.

There are a few counts of this clonotype. The rearrangement uses TRBV20-1 and TRBJ2-5, with a weak D call TRBD2 (6 bases). The germline V and J ends were trimmed by 4 bases and 1 base, with 10 bases remaining between them. The CDR3 length is 13 residues. The V gene's germline CDR1 is DFQATT and CDR2 SNEGSKA (reference sequence). The CDR3 loop is CSAMGGTQETQYF. CDR3 nucleotide sequence: TGCAGTGCTATGGGCGGGACCCAAGAGACCCAGTACTTC.

This clonotype has just a few counts. J is TRBJ2-1 and V is TRBV12-3 or TRBV12-4; perhaps TRBD1 as D (6 bases). V lost 1 base and J 1 base, leaving 17 bases between the germline ends. The CDR3 totals 18 residues. The CDR3 loop reads CASSLVRGPGASYNEQFF. The DNA of the CDR3 is TGTGCCAGCAGTTTAGTTCGCGGACCAGGGGCTTCCTACAATGAGCAGTTCTTC.

A few counts support this clonotype. The chain links TRBV3-1 to TRBJ2-1, with D uncertain. Trimming shortened V by 8 bases and J by 5 bases, and 10 bases separated the two germline ends. The CDR3 has 12 residues. Germline V gives CDR1 LGHDT, CDR2 YNNKEL (reference sequence). The CDR3 coding sequence is TGTGCCAGCCTGTCCCCCCACAATGAGCAGTTCTTC. Its protein is CASLSPHNEQFF.

This clonotype occurred a few times. The chain is built from TRBV4-1 and TRBJ2-1; 10 nucleotides align to TRBD1. Trimming cost V 3 bases and J 1 base; bases outside gene matches: 15. This CDR3 contains 20 residues. Per the germline V gene, CDR1 is MGHRA and CDR2 is YSYEKL. The CDR3 DNA reads TGCGCCAGCAGCCACCGCCGGGACAGGGGACAAGGAGGGTCCTACAATGAGCAGTTCTTC. Translating gives CASSHRRDRGQGGSYNEQFF.

The chain carries TRBV5-1 and TRBJ1-2, with a weak D call TRBD1 (6 bases). Deletions cut 1 base from V and 4 bases from J, with 14 bases between. CDR1 and CDR2 from the germline V gene are SGHRS and YFSETQ. The CDR3 has 15 amino acids. DNA of the CDR3: TGCGCCAGCAGCTTGTGGCCAGGGGAAAGCTATGGCTACACCTTC. The encoded protein is CASSLWPGESYGYTF.

Concerning this clonotype itself: At one of its ends the junction is not consistent with the germline gene, which may arise from a read error. The chain couples TRBV3-1 to TRBJ2-7; 10 bases are a match to TRBD2. Looked up from germline, CDR1 is LGHDT and CDR2 is YNNKEL (reference sequence). The CDR3 sequence is 17 residues long. In DNA form, the CDR3 reads TGTGCCACCAGCAAAGATAAAAGGACTAGCGGCTCCTACGAGCAGTACTTC. Encoded protein: CATSKDKRTSGSYEQYF.

This clonotype was counted a few times. The V gene is TRBV18, the J gene TRBJ1-1, with a tentative D call TRBD1 (5 bases). Germline assignment: CDR1 KGHSH and CDR2 LQKENI. The CDR3 has 15 residues. The V and J ends lost 7 bases and 4 bases respectively, with 19 bases between them. CDR3 DNA sequence: TGTGCCAGCTTCCCGGACAACATCCAGACCACTGAAGCTTTCTTT. This codes for CASFPDNIQTTEAFF.

This clonotype was picked up many times. The V and J genes are TRBV9 and TRBJ1-3; D is ambiguous. Trimming cost V 0 bases and J 2 bases, with 6 bases left between them. The length of the CDR3 is 14 residues. Germline CDR1 reads SGDLS; CDR2 reads YYNGEE. CDR3 protein: CASSVDGTGNTIYF. DNA of the CDR3: TGTGCCAGCAGCGTAGATGGGACTGGAAACACCATATATTTT.

This clonotype appeared a few times. The chain employs TRBV29-1 and TRBJ1-1, with a possible D match to TRBD1 (5 bases). Germline-derived CDR1 and CDR2 are SQVTM and ANQGSEA. With 6 bases removed from V and 6 bases from J, the gap between germline ends came to 14 bases. The CDR3 runs to 12 residues. The CDR3 nucleotides read TGCAGCGTGCTCCAGGGAGTCTCTGAAGCTTTCTTT. As protein: CSVLQGVSEAFF.

This clonotype has only a few counts. This sequence joins TRBV25-1 and TRBJ1-1; D is possibly TRBD1 (6 bases). Germline CDR1 MGHDK, CDR2 SYGVNS. Trimming pared 6 bases from V and 5 bases from J, leaving 25 bases between. The CDR3 has 17 amino acids. The CDR3 bases are TGTGCCAGCAGGAGCGTAGGCTGGGGGCCTATCGAGACTGAAGCTTTCTTT. Translating it yields CASRSVGWGPIETEAFF.

This clonotype came up a few times. The chain carries TRBV20-1 and TRBJ2-5, with 7 positions matching TRBD2. V dropped 6 bases and J dropped 5; count of bases not matched to a gene: 12. This CDR3 spans 14 amino acids. Germline-derived CDR1 and CDR2 are DFQATT and SNEGSKA (reference sequence). DNA of the CDR3: TGCAGTGCATGCCCTAGCGGATCAGGGGAGACCCAGTACTTC. This encodes CSACPSGSGETQYF.

The gene calls are TRBV7-9 and TRBJ2-2; D gene uncertain. V lost 1 base, J lost 4 bases, and 10 bases lay in between. Germline V gene lookup returns CDR1 SEHNR and CDR2 FQNEAQ (reference sequence). The CDR3 totals 15 residues. DNA for the CDR3: TGTGCCAGCAGCTTAGTCCTTACCCCCACCGGGGAGCTGTTTTTT. It yields the protein CASSLVLTPTGELFF.

A remark on this clonotype: Germline and junction disagree at one end, which may indicate a read error. The CDR3 bases are TGTGCCAGCACCCAACCCAGGGGCTCCCCCCTCTCCTTGGAGCAGTTCTTC. This gives the protein CASTQPRGSPLSLEQFF. The J gene is TRBJ2-1, the V gene TRBV3-1, with D maybe TRBD1 (6 bases). CDR1 and CDR2 from the germline V gene are LGHDT and YNNKEL (reference sequence). The CDR3 totals 17 residues.

This rearrangement joins TRBV27 to TRBJ2-1; possibly TRBD2 for D (6 bases). CDR3 size: 13 residues. The ends were cut back, 6 bases at V and 9 bases at J, with 15 bases in the middle. Germline V lookup: CDR1 MNHEY, CDR2 SMNVEV (reference sequence). The CDR3 DNA follows: TGTGCCAGCAGAGACGGGAGTGTGGTTGAGCAGTTCTTC. It is translated as CASRDGSVVEQFF.

The gene calls are TRBV3-1 and TRBJ2-7; no clear D. Germline CDR1 and CDR2: LGHDT and YNNKEL (reference sequence). The CDR3 spans 13 residues. V was pared by 4 bases and J by 3 bases, with 10 bases between. The CDR3: CASSLLGNYEQYF. DNA of the CDR3: TGTGCCAGCAGCCTCCTAGGGAACTACGAGCAGTACTTC.

Written as DNA, the CDR3 is TGTGCCAGCAGCGCCCTAGGGGCTTGGGGCGAGCAGTACTTC. Residues: CASSALGAWGEQYF. The chain recombines TRBV7-2 with TRBJ2-7; the D gene is possibly TRBD1 (5 bases). Germline V gene data show CDR1 as SGHTA and CDR2 as FQGNSA. The CDR3 is 14 amino acids. Trimming took off 5 bases at V and 6 bases at J, with 17 bases between the two ends.

In this sample, this clonotype turned up a few times. The chain joins TRBV5-1 to TRBJ2-1, with a possible D match to TRBD1 (6 bases). V was shortened by 0 bases and J by 2 bases, with 15 bases between the two germline ends. Germline lookup yields CDR1 SGHRS and CDR2 YFSETQ. The CDR3 is 17 residues long. As DNA, the CDR3 is TGCGCCAGCAGCTTGGTTTGGGGGCCAGGGACCTACAATGAGCAGTTCTTC. This codes for CASSLVWGPGTYNEQFF.

The chain employs TRBV20-1 and TRBJ2-1; 8 nucleotides align to TRBD2. The germline CDR1 and CDR2 sequences are DFQATT and SNEGSKA (reference sequence). V gave up 0 bases and J gave up 2 bases; unmatched junction bases: 12. This CDR3 is 18 amino acids long. CDR3 loop: CSARDWWSTGGPYNEQFF. The CDR3 DNA reads as TGCAGTGCTAGAGATTGGTGGTCTACGGGAGGGCCCTACAATGAGCAGTTCTTC.

V gene TRBV12-5 combines with J gene TRBJ2-7; TRBD1 aligns across 7 bases. Germline V gene data show CDR1 as LGHNT and CDR2 as FRNRAP. CDR3 length: 15 amino acids. Trimming removed 4 bases from V and 0 bases from J; junction bases left unmatched: 6. CDR3 sequence reads: CASGSTGTASYEQYF. CDR3 DNA: TGTGCTAGTGGTTCCACCGGGACAGCCTCCTACGAGCAGTACTTC. Filled out from reference TRBV12-5 and TRBJ2-7, the complete variable domain reads DARVTQTPRHKVTEMGQEVTMRCQPILGHNTVFWYRQTMMQGLELLAYFRNRAPLDDSGMPKDRFSAEMPDATLATLKIQPSEPRDSAVYFCASGSTGTASYEQYFGPGTRLTVT.

The V call is TRBV7-9, the J call TRBJ2-5; D may be TRBD2 (6 bases). Germline CDR1 and CDR2: SEHNR and FQNEAQ (reference sequence). The CDR3 is 13 residues long. The CDR3 loop reads CAEIAERGETQYF. The DNA for the CDR3 is TGTGCAGAGATAGCGGAGCGTGGGGAGACCCAGTACTTC.

This clonotype was seen only a few times. The chain links TRBV14 to TRBJ2-3; TRBD2 aligns across 9 bases. The CDR3 covers 16 residues. Germline CDR1 SGHDN, CDR2 FVKESK. Losses at the gene ends were 1 base for V and 6 bases for J; bases not matched to a gene: 8. The CDR3 sequence: CASSQVGSGRMDTQYF. The CDR3, as DNA: TGTGCCAGCAGCCAAGTCGGTAGCGGGAGAATGGATACGCAGTATTTT. The entire variable domain, with the rest obtained from reference TRBV14 and TRBJ2-3, is as follows: EAGVTQFPSHSVIEKGQTVTLRCDPISGHDNLYWYRRVMGKEIKFLLHFVKESKQDESGMPNNRFLAERTGGTYSTLKVQPAELEDSGVYFCASSQVGSGRMDTQYFGPGTRLTVL.